These 5 T cell receptor beta chains were all obtained from the same sample, sequenced in a study of OX40 agonist ivuxolimab in advanced cancers. The protocol was immunoSEQ multiplex PCR, while the TCRdb copy is restricted to in-frame clones and leaves out a portion. The sample has some 100,000 clones, 85% to 95% seen once. The source was CD4+ or CD8+ T cells sorted from blood, collected in a trial of the OX40 agonist ivuxolimab. These receptors were collected from an adult with an advanced solid tumor such as melanoma, head and neck, liver or kidney cancer.

J is TRBJ2-3 and V is TRBV6-6; D gene ambiguous. Deletions cut 0 bases from V and 4 bases from J, with 2 bases between. Germline assignment: CDR1 MNHNY and CDR2 SVGAGI (reference sequence). CDR3 length equals 12 residues. The CDR3 DNA follows: TGTGCCAGCAGTTACTCGCCAGATACGCAGTATTTT. This encodes CASSYSPDTQYF.

The V and J genes are TRBV5-4 and TRBJ2-7; D perhaps matches TRBD2 (6 bases). Germline values: CDR1 SGHNT, CDR2 YYREEE (reference sequence). This CDR3 has 18 residues. V was cut by 2 bases and J by 4 bases, with 25 bases left in between. The CDR3 sequence is CASSFGVAGAGSTYEQYF. Here the CDR3 DNA reads TGTGCCAGCAGCTTTGGGGTGGCCGGGGCGGGGAGCACATACGAGCAGTACTTC.

The rearrangement uses TRBV6-5 and TRBJ2-2, with D perhaps matching TRBD1 (5 bases). Trimming stripped 11 bases from V and 7 bases from J, with 17 bases between. The germline V gene has CDR1 MNHEY and CDR2 SVGAGI. The CDR3 covers 13 residues. The CDR3 is CACTLGRGGELFF. Here the CDR3 DNA reads TGTGCCTGCACTCTGGGAAGGGGCGGGGAGCTGTTTTTT.

The rearrangement links TRBV29-1 to TRBJ2-2; the D gene is possibly TRBD2 (5 bases). Germline values: CDR1 SQVTM, CDR2 ANQGSEA. CDR3 length equals 14 residues. V gave up 2 bases and J gave up 2 bases, with 9 bases separating them. CDR3 region: CSVEISGNTGELFF. The DNA of the CDR3 is TGCAGCGTTGAAATAAGCGGAAACACCGGGGAGCTGTTTTTT.

The rearrangement joins TRBV4-1 to TRBJ2-2; D call uncertain. V shed 6 bases and J shed 3 bases, with 2 bases lying between them. CDR1 MGHRA and CDR2 YSYEKL come from the germline V gene. The CDR3 is 11 residues long. The CDR3 DNA reads TGCGCCAGCAGACACACCGGGGAGCTGTTTTTT. It specifies CASRHTGELFF.